This is a list of T cell receptor beta chains from one sample in a study of T cell clusters in autoimmune cytopenias. TCRdb re-called the multiplex PCR reads; one entry per CDR3 protein, DNA not given. In all, the sample yields around 1,600 distinct CDR3 sequences. Another study also made use of these data, one on T cell repertoires in aging, cancer and after chemotherapy.

Sequencing was performed on peripheral blood. Source of these receptors: a human donor in good health. Both conserved end residues are part of each CDR3. Each record gives: J gene, clone size, V gene, CDR3 protein. Where a row states a size, it is once, few, many or the class of an expanded clone; other rows omit it.

J gene: TRBJ1-3
clone size: medium-sized
V gene: TRBV19
CDR3 protein: CASSIDLDSSGNTIYF

J gene: TRBJ2-4
clone size: medium-sized
V gene: TRBV12-3/TRBV12-4
CDR3 protein: CASSPRGNIQYF

J gene: TRBJ2-7
clone size: medium-sized
V gene: TRBV30
CDR3 protein: CAWSVGGGGYEQYF

J gene: TRBJ2-1
clone size: medium-sized
V gene: TRBV5-1
CDR3 protein: CASSTRGGYNEQFF

J gene: TRBJ2-1
clone size: NA
V gene: TRBV28
CDR3 protein: CASTPDSGYYNEQFF

J gene: TRBJ2-2
clone size: large
V gene: TRBV19
CDR3 protein: CASSIARLAGGKNTGELFF

J gene: TRBJ2-5
clone size: medium-sized
V gene: TRBV5-4
CDR3 protein: CASSWRGVRETQYF

J gene: TRBJ1-2
clone size: large
V gene: TRBV6-1
CDR3 protein: CASSPWIYGYTF

J gene: TRBJ1-4
clone size: medium-sized
V gene: TRBV12-3/TRBV12-4
CDR3 protein: CASSLSRSTTNEKLFF

J gene: TRBJ1-2
clone size: large
V gene: TRBV19
CDR3 protein: CASSIFPRGYTF

J gene: TRBJ2-1
clone size: NA
V gene: TRBV9
CDR3 protein: CASSGGLALNNEQFF

J gene: TRBJ1-2
clone size: large
V gene: TRBV15
CDR3 protein: CATRGRSYGYTF

J gene: TRBJ1-5
clone size: large
V gene: TRBV30
CDR3 protein: CAWSQTDRAGNQPQHF

J gene: TRBJ1-2
clone size: large
V gene: TRBV30
CDR3 protein: CAWSDGQAIYGYTF